The T cell receptor beta chain under discussion was sequenced for a study of blood T cells in healthy people across ages. V was trimmed by 2 bases and J by 1 base, leaving 14 bases between them. Germline V CDR1 and CDR2: SGHTA, FQGNSA. The CDR3 runs to 16 residues. Combining a sample-barcoded 5' primer with a J-beta primer mix, a second PCR ran for roughly 7 to 11 cycles. In TCRdb, the 5' RACE reads were re-called with MiXCR into one record per CDR3 protein. The table shows fewer than 2 million distinct CDR3 sequences, with 39% occurring only once. Every donor contributed around 10 milliliters of peripheral blood by blood draw. Whole-study results and caveats: The lack of PBMC sorting stopped any conclusive naive versus antigen-experienced comparison.

Remarks on this clonotype: As yet, its antigen is unknown.

The TCR originated in a human donor in good health. The chain uses TRBV7-2 and TRBJ1-2; a weak D match, TRBD1 (5 bases). Source material: blood. CDR3 in DNA: TGTGCCAGCAGCTTAAGTGGGGCAGGGTTTAACTATGGCTACACCTTC. This codes for CASSLSGAGFNYGYTF.